This is a list of T cell receptor beta chains from one sample in a study of T cells in Graves' hyperthyroidism and ophthalmopathy. From the multiplex PCR reads, TCRdb called clonotypes with MiXCR, one entry per CDR3 protein. The sample has some 400,000 distinct CDR3 sequences; about 14% are singletons. Sequencing was done on a sample of blood. The receptors were gathered from a young man with Graves' hyperthyroidism that later progressed to Graves' ophthalmopathy. The CDR3 runs from the conserved cysteine through the conserved F or W. Only some rows state a clone size, as once, few, many or a class for expanded clones.

V gene: TRBV6-1
clone size: many
CDR3 protein: CASRRDISGSPLHF

V gene: TRBV3-1
clone size: few
CDR3 protein: CASSQMEISTDTQYF

V gene: TRBV6-1
clone size: many
CDR3 protein: CASSEGLDYTEAFF

V gene: TRBV6-1
clone size: many
CDR3 protein: CASRSPGSAFPPLHF

V gene: TRBV3-1
clone size: -
CDR3 protein: CASSQDPTSGGSYEQYF

V gene: TRBV7-8
clone size: many
CDR3 protein: CASSSFGWKYNEQFF

V gene: TRBV3-1
clone size: -
CDR3 protein: CASSQDQTAGGETQYF

V gene: TRBV7-2
clone size: few
CDR3 protein: CASSLVPRGYEQYF

V gene: TRBV4-1
clone size: -
CDR3 protein: CASSRILLDRRQETQCF

V gene: TRBV19
clone size: few
CDR3 protein: CASSISGTASTTYEQYF

V gene: TRBV7-9
clone size: many
CDR3 protein: CASSLGWAESYNEQFF

V gene: TRBV6-1
clone size: -
CDR3 protein: CASSSFRTGCLEQYF

V gene: TRBV6-2/TRBV6-3
clone size: many
CDR3 protein: CASSPNWGTEAFF

V gene: TRBV27
clone size: many
CDR3 protein: CASSRGIGELFF

V gene: TRBV20-1
clone size: -
CDR3 protein: CSAIRGENTGELFF

V gene: TRBV5-1
clone size: many
CDR3 protein: CASSSGLTFNEKLFF

V gene: TRBV9
clone size: many
CDR3 protein: CASSVAAMRTEAFF

V gene: TRBV2
clone size: many
CDR3 protein: CASSSMASLNYGYTF

V gene: TRBV30
clone size: -
CDR3 protein: CAWSVGWENEKLFF

V gene: TRBV7-2
clone size: few
CDR3 protein: CASSLALAVYEQYF

V gene: TRBV20-1
clone size: many
CDR3 protein: CSARRSSGVTDTQYF

V gene: TRBV7-2
clone size: few
CDR3 protein: CASRNRGGEKLFF

V gene: TRBV3-1
clone size: -
CDR3 protein: CASSAGSSGSYEQYF

V gene: TRBV12-3/TRBV12-4
clone size: few
CDR3 protein: CASSQGTGGVQETQYF

V gene: TRBV12-3/TRBV12-4
clone size: many
CDR3 protein: CASIRQGRRNGYTF

V gene: TRBV15
clone size: few
CDR3 protein: CATSREAGNSGNTIYF

V gene: TRBV4-1
clone size: many
CDR3 protein: CASSQGVGLNYEQYF

V gene: TRBV7-2
clone size: -
CDR3 protein: CASSLRTSEYNEQFF

V gene: TRBV20-1
clone size: many
CDR3 protein: CSATVGEKLFF

V gene: TRBV20-1
clone size: many
CDR3 protein: CSAVAGGPIKTQYF

V gene: TRBV9
clone size: -
CDR3 protein: CASSVGSQTDTGELFF

V gene: TRBV27
clone size: many
CDR3 protein: CASSLSLDTTEAFF

V gene: TRBV20-1
clone size: -
CDR3 protein: CSARDPEQGVYGYTF

V gene: TRBV11-2
clone size: many
CDR3 protein: CASSVTGVVEQFF

V gene: TRBV20-1
clone size: many
CDR3 protein: CSARGGTSDNEQFF

V gene: TRBV5-5
clone size: -
CDR3 protein: CASSLDLAKNIQYF

V gene: TRBV12-3/TRBV12-4
clone size: many
CDR3 protein: CASTPGLAPGELFF

V gene: TRBV18
clone size: -
CDR3 protein: CASSPGFGGEQYF

V gene: TRBV10-2
clone size: -
CDR3 protein: CASSDLQGAEQYF

V gene: TRBV12-3/TRBV12-4
clone size: many
CDR3 protein: CASSSAWGQPQHF

V gene: TRBV6-1
clone size: few
CDR3 protein: CASSEFGVMAYGYTF

V gene: TRBV11-3
clone size: many
CDR3 protein: CASSSRGSTDTQYF

V gene: TRBV5-1
clone size: few
CDR3 protein: CASSLAGVEETQYF

V gene: TRBV20-1
clone size: many
CDR3 protein: CSAREGGHSHGYTF

V gene: TRBV5-1
clone size: -
CDR3 protein: CASSFADRGLSEKLFF

V gene: TRBV2
clone size: -
CDR3 protein: CASSAQGVFTDTQYF

V gene: TRBV7-9
clone size: -
CDR3 protein: CASSSGDRGWEQYF

V gene: TRBV20-1
clone size: -
CDR3 protein: CSARLDGYYGYTF

V gene: TRBV20-1
clone size: many
CDR3 protein: CSARDLVNTEAFF

V gene: TRBV7-9
clone size: many
CDR3 protein: CASSVGGQGVHEQYF

V gene: TRBV14
clone size: few
CDR3 protein: CASSFRQGPNEQFF

V gene: TRBV4-1
clone size: -
CDR3 protein: CASSQGLTGWSYNSPLHF

V gene: TRBV5-1
clone size: many
CDR3 protein: CASSDAGMNTEAFF

V gene: TRBV6-5
clone size: many
CDR3 protein: CASSYSRGGTYGYTF

V gene: TRBV7-9
clone size: -
CDR3 protein: CASSLSAGTEYSPLHF